The source of this TCR beta chain is a study of T-cell reconstitution after alpha-beta-depleted transplantation in children. Study-wide points: At the one-year point after transplant, T-cell counts and TCRbeta diversity were found to come mostly from T cells that had been newly produced.

With regard to this clonotype: Antigen specificity is unknown.

Preparation of the TCRbeta library used unique molecular identifiers. TCRdb called the PCR reads again in MiXCR, with one record for every CDR3 protein. The data hold some 600,000 distinct CDR3 sequences, with 13% observed a single time. The CDR3 sequence is 13 residues long. V was clipped by 3 bases and J by 9 bases, with 12 bases between them. Germline CDR1 SGHDT, CDR2 YYEEEE. This chain connects TRBV5-6 to TRBJ2-2; TRBD2 is a possible D gene (6 bases). The clonotype originates from a male patient between 5 and 17 years old who had a stem cell transplant for acute myeloid leukemia, so the T cells may come from the graft donor. The sample was PBMCs, mostly from graft donor cells, taken 360 days after TCRalphabeta/CD19-depleted stem cell transplant. The CDR3 nucleotides are TGTGCCAGCAGCTCTCGCGGGATACGGGAGCTGTTTTTT. Protein sequence: CASSSRGIRELFF.